The source of this TCR beta chain is a study of T cell responses to AZD1222 COVID-19 vaccine. The assay was immunoSEQ multiplex PCR, and TCRdb's table has in-frame clones only and misses some. The table lists more than 150,000 clones, approximately 90% of them singletons, with about 1.6% in the top ten. This receptor was taken from an adult in good health. Source: peripheral blood, taken on day 0 of AZD1222 vaccination.

CDR3 region: CASSTGQRSYNEQFF. The CDR3 nucleotides are TGTGCCAGCAGCACGGGACAGCGGTCCTACAATGAGCAGTTCTTC. This chain connects TRBV9 to TRBJ2-1; the match to TRBD1 covers 7 bases. The CDR3 is made up of 15 amino acids. V was pared by 4 bases and J by 1 base, with 5 bases of the junction left unmatched. From germline, CDR1 is SGDLS and CDR2 YYNGEE.